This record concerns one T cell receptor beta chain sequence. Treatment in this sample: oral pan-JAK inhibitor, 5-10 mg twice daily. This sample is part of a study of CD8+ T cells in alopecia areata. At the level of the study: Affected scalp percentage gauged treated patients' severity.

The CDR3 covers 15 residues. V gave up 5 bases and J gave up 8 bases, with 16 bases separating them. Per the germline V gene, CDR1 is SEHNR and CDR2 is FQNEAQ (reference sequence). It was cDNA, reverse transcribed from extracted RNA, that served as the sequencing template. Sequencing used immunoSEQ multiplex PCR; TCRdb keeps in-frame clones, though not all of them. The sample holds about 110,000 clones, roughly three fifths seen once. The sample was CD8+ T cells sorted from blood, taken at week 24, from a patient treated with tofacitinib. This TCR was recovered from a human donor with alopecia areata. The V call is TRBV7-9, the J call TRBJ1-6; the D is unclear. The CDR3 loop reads CASSPVEASYSPLHF. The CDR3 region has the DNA TGTGCCAGCAGCCCCGTCGAGGCCTCCTATTCACCCCTCCACTTT.